These T cell receptor beta chains were read from a single sample in a study of T cells in Graves' hyperthyroidism and ophthalmopathy. TCRdb ran MiXCR on the multiplex PCR reads and lists one entry per CDR3 protein. The sample lists hundreds of thousands of distinct CDR3 sequences, around 20% occurring once. Sequenced input: blood. The receptors stem from a woman between 50 and 59 years old with Graves' hyperthyroidism that later progressed to Graves' ophthalmopathy. CDR3s include the opening cysteine and the closing phenylalanine or tryptophan. The D gene is left open where the match is weak. The listing skips clone size in some rows; elsewhere it reads once, few, many or a size class.

clone_size	v_call	d_call	j_call	cdr3_nt	cdr3_aa
many	TRBV7-9	.	TRBJ2-1	TGTGCCAGCAGCTTAGCGGGGATCTCCTACAATGAGCAGTTCTTC	CASSLAGISYNEQFF
many	TRBV7-3	TRBD2	TRBJ2-1	TGTGCCAGCAGCCATACTAGCGGGGGGGTTGGCAATGAGCAGTTCTTC	CASSHTSGGVGNEQFF
many	TRBV7-9	TRBD2	TRBJ2-5	TGTGCCAGCAGCGTGCGGGGGGACTTCCAAGAGACCCAGTACTTC	CASSVRGDFQETQYF
many	TRBV27	TRBD2	TRBJ2-5	TGTGCCAGCAGCCCACAGGGGACCCTAGCGGGGGAGCAAGAGACCCAGTACTTC	CASSPQGTLAGEQETQYF
.	TRBV4-1	.	TRBJ1-2	TGCGCCAGCAGCCAAGATTACGGCAGGGTGAACTATGGCTACACCTTC	CASSQDYGRVNYGYTF
.	TRBV29-1	TRBD2	TRBJ2-2	TGCAGCGTTGAAAGGAGCGGGGCGAACACCGGGGAGCTGTTTTTT	CSVERSGANTGELFF
many	TRBV7-9	.	TRBJ2-2	TGTGCCAGCAGCACCCACGGGGACATTGCGAACACCGGGGAGCTGTTTTTT	CASSTHGDIANTGELFF
few	TRBV5-1	TRBD1	TRBJ2-7	TGCGCCAGCGCCCAGGGACAGGGGTCCTACGAGCAGTACTTC	CASAQGQGSYEQYF
many	TRBV5-8	TRBD1	TRBJ2-1	TGTGCCAGCAGCCAAGGGGACAGCTCCTACAATGAGCAGTTCTTC	CASSQGDSSYNEQFF
few	TRBV19	.	TRBJ2-5	TGTGCCAGTAGTATGTCTAGTCGCGAGACCCAGTACTTC	CASSMSSRETQYF
.	TRBV20-1	TRBD2	TRBJ2-1	TGCAGTGCTAGGGCTAGCGGGGGGCCCAGCTCCTACAATGAGCAGTTCTTC	CSARASGGPSSYNEQFF
.	TRBV2	TRBD1	TRBJ2-3	TGTGCCAGCAGCGAACTGAGGACAGGGGGGCAAGATACGCAGTATTTT	CASSELRTGGQDTQYF
few	TRBV4-2	TRBD1	TRBJ2-5	TGTGCCAGCAGCCAAGGGTACAGGGGGCAAGAGACCCAGTACTTC	CASSQGYRGQETQYF
.	TRBV6-1	.	TRBJ1-2	TGTGCCGAACGGGGACTTCAAGCGGGTAACTATGGCTACACCTTC	CAERGLQAGNYGYTF
many	TRBV7-2	.	TRBJ1-2	TGTGCCAGCAGCTTAGCCTCCCGCTCCCACCTTTCGTTTGGCTACACCTTC	CASSLASRSHLSFGYTF
.	TRBV24-1	.	TRBJ2-5	TGTGCCACCAGTGACCCTAAGCGGTTCCAAGAGACCCAGTACTTC	CATSDPKRFQETQYF
few	TRBV6-4	.	TRBJ1-1	TGTGCCAGCAGAAGTCAGGCGAACGCTGAAGCTTTCTTT	CASRSQANAEAFF
.	TRBV6-1	.	TRBJ1-2	TGTGCCACCCGGCCGACCGGAGCCCCCGGTTGGGGCTACACCTTC	CATRPTGAPGWGYTF
many	TRBV5-1	.	TRBJ2-3	TGCGCCAGCAGCTTGGAAGGGTACGTGTCAGATACGCAGTATTTT	CASSLEGYVSDTQYF
few	TRBV2	.	TRBJ1-6	TGTGCCAGCACCCCAGAAAGATACTCCTATAATTCACCCCTCCACTTT	CASTPERYSYNSPLHF
many	TRBV27	.	TRBJ2-7	TGTGCCAGCAGTCCCACCGGGCAGGGACTCTACGAGCAGTACTTC	CASSPTGQGLYEQYF
.	TRBV4-1	TRBD2	TRBJ2-5	TGCGCCAGCAGCAGCGGGGCCCAATACCAAGAGACCCAGTACTTC	CASSSGAQYQETQYF
many	TRBV3-1	.	TRBJ2-7	TGTGCCAGCAGCCAAGATGCCTACTACGAGCAGTACTTC	CASSQDAYYEQYF
many	TRBV3-1	.	TRBJ2-5	TGTGCCAGCCGGTGGGCGGGCGAGACCCAGTACTTC	CASRWAGETQYF
few	TRBV6-1	.	TRBJ2-1	TGTGCCAGCAGTTATCATCAGGCTTCCGAGCAGTTCTTC	CASSYHQASEQFF
few	TRBV2	TRBD1	TRBJ1-5	TGTGCCAGCAGGGGACAGGGAACTCAGCCCCAGCATTTT	CASRGQGTQPQHF
many	TRBV12-3/TRBV12-4	.	TRBJ1-1	TGTGCCAGCAGTTTTGTCCGTAACACTGAAGCTTTCTTT	CASSFVRNTEAFF
few	TRBV20-1	.	TRBJ1-1	TGCAGTGCTAGAGATCTCCGGACCGAGACAGACTTCTTGAACACTGAAGCTTTCTTT	CSARDLRTETDFLNTEAFF
few	TRBV7-2	TRBD2	TRBJ2-7	TGTGCCAGCAGCCAGACTGGGGGAGGGTACTACGAGCAGTACTTC	CASSQTGGGYYEQYF
.	TRBV12-3/TRBV12-4	TRBD1	TRBJ1-5	TGTGCCAGCAGCCGCCGGGACAGTTTTAGCAATCAGCCCCAGCATTTT	CASSRRDSFSNQPQHF
few	TRBV15	.	TRBJ1-1	TGTGCCACCAGCAGAGATCGGGACACCAAGAACACTGAAGCTTTCTTT	CATSRDRDTKNTEAFF
.	TRBV12-3/TRBV12-4	TRBD2	TRBJ2-1	TGTGCCAGCAGTCCCTTCCTAGCGGGGGGGCTCAATGAGCAGTTCTTC	CASSPFLAGGLNEQFF
.	TRBV13	TRBD1	TRBJ1-5	TGTGCCAGCAGCTACGGACAGGGCGCTAGCAATCAGCCCCAGCATTTT	CASSYGQGASNQPQHF
many	TRBV5-1	.	TRBJ1-2	TGCGCCAGCAGATGGGGGGATAACTATGGCTACACCTTC	CASRWGDNYGYTF
few	TRBV30	.	TRBJ2-7	TGTGCCTGGAGCGTGGAGGGGTCGGGGGAGCAGTACTTC	CAWSVEGSGEQYF
many	TRBV20-1	.	TRBJ2-1	TGCAGTGCTAGAGATTACCCCAATGAGCAGTTCTTC	CSARDYPNEQFF
.	TRBV19	TRBD1	TRBJ2-5	TGTGCCAGTAGTAAGGGGGACAGGGGGATTCAAGAGACCCAGTACTTC	CASSKGDRGIQETQYF
.	TRBV5-6	TRBD2	TRBJ2-6	TGTGCCAGCAGCGGAATAGCGGGGGCCAGTATATCTGGGGCCAACGTCCTGACTTTC	CASSGIAGASISGANVLTF
many	TRBV2	.	TRBJ1-1	TGTGCCATTCCCAGGTGGCGGGGGAACACTGAAGCTTTCTTT	CAIPRWRGNTEAFF
many	TRBV29-1	.	TRBJ2-7	TGCAGCGTTGAGGGGGTCGGGACGGAATACTACGAGCAGTACTTC	CSVEGVGTEYYEQYF
many	TRBV2	.	TRBJ1-6	TGTGCCAGCAGTGAGCGACTCCGGACGGGATTCTATAATTCACCCCTCCACTTT	CASSERLRTGFYNSPLHF
once	TRBV7-2	.	TRBJ1-4	TGTGCCAGCAGCCTTAGTGGGGGCACTGAAAAACTGTTTTTT	CASSLSGGTEKLFF
.	TRBV9	TRBD2	TRBJ2-2	TGTGCCAGCAGCGCCTCCTCTGGGGGGGACACCGGGGAGCTGTTTTTT	CASSASSGGDTGELFF
few	TRBV3-1	.	TRBJ1-2	TGTGCCAGCAGCCAAAGACAGTCGAGCTATGGCTACACCTTC	CASSQRQSSYGYTF
many	TRBV20-1	.	TRBJ2-3	TGCAGTGCTAGAGCTACAGGGTCAGATACGCAGTATTTT	CSARATGSDTQYF
few	TRBV3-1	.	TRBJ1-1	TGTGCCAGCAGCTTCACAGGGTATGGGGACACTGAAGCTTTCTTT	CASSFTGYGDTEAFF
few	TRBV6-4	TRBD1	TRBJ1-5	TGTGCCAGCAGTGAGGGGGGACAGGGTGTGGCTCAGCCCCAGCATTTT	CASSEGGQGVAQPQHF